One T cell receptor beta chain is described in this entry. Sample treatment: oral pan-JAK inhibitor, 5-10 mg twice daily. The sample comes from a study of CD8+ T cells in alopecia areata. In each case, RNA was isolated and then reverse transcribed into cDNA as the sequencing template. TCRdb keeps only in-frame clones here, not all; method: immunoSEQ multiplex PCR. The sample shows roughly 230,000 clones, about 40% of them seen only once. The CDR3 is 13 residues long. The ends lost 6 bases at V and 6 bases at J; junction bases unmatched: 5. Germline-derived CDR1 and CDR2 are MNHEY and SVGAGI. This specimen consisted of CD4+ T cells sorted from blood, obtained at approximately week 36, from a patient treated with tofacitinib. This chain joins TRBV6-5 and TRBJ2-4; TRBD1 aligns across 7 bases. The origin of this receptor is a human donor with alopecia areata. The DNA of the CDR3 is TGTGCCAGCAGGAGGCCAGGGGGAAACATTCAGTACTTC. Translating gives CASRRPGGNIQYF.